This T cell receptor (beta chain) was retrieved from a study of blood T cell repertoires in COVID-19 (dated by TCRdb to the early 2020s). Context from the whole study: Samples from collaborators originated in the United States, Italy and Spain and spanned both the acute and convalescent phases of COVID-19. The prospective study material was composed of cDNA or gDNA derived from T cells, B-cell-depleted T cells, or PBMCs. Deeply sampled blood TCRbeta repertoires from subjects exposed to, actively infected with, or recovered from COVID-19 were included in the dataset. The repertoires were released in a freely available public database intended as a resource for research on the immune response to SARS-CoV-2. The samples were drawn from two sources: the first 160 participants of the ongoing ImmuneRACE study, and some 1,300 subjects contributed by 6 global collaborators. The sample metadata nearly always contained a de-identified subject ID, COVID-19 status, age in years and sex. Where available, HLA class I and class II types were obtained from metadata supplied by the sample provider rather than from assay-based typing.

TCRbeta CDR3 regions were amplified from genomic DNA by means of the immunoSEQ Assay, a bias-controlled multiplex PCR. The authors' analysis ran thus. The number of nucleated cells in each sample was estimated from the amplification of reference gene primers within the assay. To quantify the absolute abundance of each unique TCRbeta CDR3 rearrangement, sequence reads were collapsed and filtered. For each sample, productive Simpson clonality was calculated as the square root of Simpson's diversity index across productive rearrangements. TCRdb mirrors the immuneACCESS table, restricted to in-frame sequences. Some clones are absent from its copies; in checked studies, under half trace to an unresolved V gene, and the reason for the others is unknown. The V and J calls and the clone size are those of that table, but D and trimming were determined from the DNA. The sample has about 59,000 clones on record, about 73% of them singletons. The top ten hold approximately 14% of the sample.

A remark on this clone: Its antigen is unknown. Base qualities are not recorded, but no much larger clone differs from it by a single base.

Results the study describes overall, beyond this receptor: The amount of clinical and demographic metadata varied by source and participant and was provided uncurated.

The CDR3 numbers 15 residues from cysteine through phenylalanine. The retained sequence is limited to the CDR3, 45 bases, with the frame set at the first base. Sequences SGDLS (CDR1) and YYNGEE (CDR2) are obtained from the germline V gene. The junction carries 14 bases between V and J, which are trimmed by 4 bases and 4 bases respectively. Each collaborating institution followed its own protocols to collect whole blood in K2EDTA tubes. For TCRbeta analysis, collaborators shipped samples in one of three forms: frozen whole blood, isolated PBMCs, or DNA extracted from either of those sample types. The chain is assembled from TRBV9 and TRBJ1-4; D gene: possibly TRBD1, on 6 matching bases. Sequencing was carried out using peripheral blood. This TCR was sampled from a woman between 70 and 85 years old with acute or convalescent COVID-19. The DNA sequence is given as TGTGCCAGCAGCCCCTCGGGGGGCAATAATGAAAAACTGTTTTTT. The translation is CASSPSGGNNEKLFF.